This T cell receptor beta chain was profiled in a study of T cell repertoires in cytomegalovirus infection. The overall study: Public TCR beta signatures were indicative of both CMV infection and a matching HLA type.

Trimming stripped 6 bases from V and 1 base from J, with 9 bases between. Germline CDR1 DFQATT, CDR2 SNEGSKA (reference sequence). The CDR3 runs to 13 residues. This clonotype was seen more than once but under ten times. Its target is not known. The study, taken as a whole, reports: People with CMV and the relevant HLA were identified by cumulative public TCR beta family frequency.

TCRdb independently ran MiXCR on the reads; one entry per CDR3 protein. The sample carries about 460,000 distinct CDR3 sequences, 10% to 12% recorded once. What was sequenced was PBMCs. The sequence was obtained from a human donor in good health (CMV status not recorded). Some clones in this sample may be carry-over from other donors' samples. The chain links TRBV20-1 to TRBJ2-2; the D is unclear. CDR3 sequence: CSATDGNTGELFF. CDR3 sequence (DNA): TGCAGTGCAACGGACGGGAACACCGGGGAGCTGTTTTTT.